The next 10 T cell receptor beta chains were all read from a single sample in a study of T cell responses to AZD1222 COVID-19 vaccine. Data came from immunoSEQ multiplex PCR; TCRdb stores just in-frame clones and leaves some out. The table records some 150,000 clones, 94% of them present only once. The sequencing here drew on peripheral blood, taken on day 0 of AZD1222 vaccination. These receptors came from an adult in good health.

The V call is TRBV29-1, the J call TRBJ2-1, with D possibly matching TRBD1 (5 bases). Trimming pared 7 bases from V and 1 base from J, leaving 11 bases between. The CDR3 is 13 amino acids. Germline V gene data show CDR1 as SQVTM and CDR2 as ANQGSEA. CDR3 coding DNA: TGCAGCGGTCGACAGTTTTCCTACAATGAGCAGTTCTTC. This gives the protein CSGRQFSYNEQFF.

CDR3 in DNA: TGCGCCAGCAGCTTGGCCAGTACACCGGGAAACACCATATATTTT. Protein product: CASSLASTPGNTIYF. V gene TRBV5-1 combines with J gene TRBJ1-3; no clear D. Trimming pared 0 bases from V and 4 bases from J, leaving 11 bases between. The CDR3 runs 15 residues. Germline-derived CDR1 and CDR2 are SGHRS and YFSETQ.

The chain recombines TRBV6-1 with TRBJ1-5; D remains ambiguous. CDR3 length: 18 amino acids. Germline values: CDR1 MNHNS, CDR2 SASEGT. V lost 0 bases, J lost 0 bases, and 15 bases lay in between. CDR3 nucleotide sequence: TGTGCCAGCAGTGAAGCTTCGACCCGGGGATATAGCAATCAGCCCCAGCATTTT. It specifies CASSEASTRGYSNQPQHF.

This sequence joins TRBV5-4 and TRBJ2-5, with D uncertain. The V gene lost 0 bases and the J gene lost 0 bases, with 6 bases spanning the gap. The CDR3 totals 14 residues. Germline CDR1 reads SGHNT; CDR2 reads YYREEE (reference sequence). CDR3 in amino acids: CASSLANNQETQYF. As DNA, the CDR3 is TGTGCCAGCAGCTTGGCAAACAACCAAGAGACCCAGTACTTC.

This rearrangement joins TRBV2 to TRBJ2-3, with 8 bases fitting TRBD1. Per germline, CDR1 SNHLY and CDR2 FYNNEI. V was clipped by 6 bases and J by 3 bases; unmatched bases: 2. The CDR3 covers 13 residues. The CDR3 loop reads CASRTGETDTQYF. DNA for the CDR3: TGTGCCAGCAGGACAGGGGAAACAGATACGCAGTATTTT.

Here the CDR3 reads CASSLVEGSPLHF. CDR3 coding DNA: TGTGCCAGCAGCTTGGTTGAGGGGTCACCCCTCCACTTT. The gene calls are TRBV5-4 and TRBJ1-6; a possible D gene is TRBD1 (5 bases). V was trimmed by 0 bases and J by 10 bases, leaving 8 bases between them. Germline CDR1 reads SGHNT; CDR2 reads YYREEE (reference sequence). This CDR3 is built from 13 residues.

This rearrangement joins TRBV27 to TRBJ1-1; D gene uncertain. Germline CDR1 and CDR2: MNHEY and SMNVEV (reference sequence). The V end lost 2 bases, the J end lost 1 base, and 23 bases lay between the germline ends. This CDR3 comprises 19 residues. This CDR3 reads CASSLNYYSPDFGNTEAFF. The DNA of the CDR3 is TGTGCCAGCAGTTTAAACTACTACTCCCCCGACTTTGGGAACACTGAAGCTTTCTTT.

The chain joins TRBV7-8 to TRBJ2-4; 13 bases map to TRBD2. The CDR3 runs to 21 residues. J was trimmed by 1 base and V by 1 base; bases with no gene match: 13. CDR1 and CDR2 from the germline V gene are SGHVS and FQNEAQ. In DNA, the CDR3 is TGTGCCAGCAGCTTAGGGCGATGGACTAGCGGGGGTGGGTTGGCCAAAAACATTCAGTACTTC. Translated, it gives CASSLGRWTSGGGLAKNIQYF.

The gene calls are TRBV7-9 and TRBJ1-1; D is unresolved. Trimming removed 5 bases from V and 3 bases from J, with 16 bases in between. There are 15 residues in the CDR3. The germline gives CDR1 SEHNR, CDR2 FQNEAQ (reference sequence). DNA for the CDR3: TGTGCCAGCAGCCCTAATTCTCCGGCGGACACTGAAGCTTTCTTT. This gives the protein CASSPNSPADTEAFF.

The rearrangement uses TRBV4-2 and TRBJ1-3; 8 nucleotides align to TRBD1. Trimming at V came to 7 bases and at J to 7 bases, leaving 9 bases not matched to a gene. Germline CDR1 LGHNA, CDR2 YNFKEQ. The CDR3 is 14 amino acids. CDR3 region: CASTLDRVLNTIYF. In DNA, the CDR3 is TGTGCCAGCACGCTGGACAGGGTCTTGAACACCATATATTTT.